This T cell receptor beta chain was documented in a study of blood T cell repertoires in COVID-19. The wider study: Whether acute or convalescent, the COVID-19 samples came from the United States, Italy and Spain. PBMCs, B-cell-depleted T cells, or T cells provided the cDNA or gDNA that made up the material.

Per germline, CDR1 MNHGY and CDR2 SAAAGT. The CDR3 has 15 amino acids. The ends lost 6 bases at V and 6 bases at J; junction bases unmatched: 10. Authors' data handling: Amplification of reference gene primers provided the estimated nucleated cell counts. Generated by immunoSEQ multiplex PCR, the TCRdb table keeps only in-frame clones and is missing some. V, J and clone size are those of that table, while D and trimming were read from the DNA. The sample shows under 200,000 clones, approximately 83% of them seen only once. Sequencing input: peripheral blood. The source is a woman aged 55-69 years with acute or convalescent COVID-19. V gene TRBV6-8 combines with J gene TRBJ2-3; 9 nucleotides align to TRBD2. This CDR3 reads CASRWTSALFDTQYF. CDR3 DNA sequence: TGTGCCAGCAGATGGACTAGCGCCCTTTTTGATACGCAGTATTTT.